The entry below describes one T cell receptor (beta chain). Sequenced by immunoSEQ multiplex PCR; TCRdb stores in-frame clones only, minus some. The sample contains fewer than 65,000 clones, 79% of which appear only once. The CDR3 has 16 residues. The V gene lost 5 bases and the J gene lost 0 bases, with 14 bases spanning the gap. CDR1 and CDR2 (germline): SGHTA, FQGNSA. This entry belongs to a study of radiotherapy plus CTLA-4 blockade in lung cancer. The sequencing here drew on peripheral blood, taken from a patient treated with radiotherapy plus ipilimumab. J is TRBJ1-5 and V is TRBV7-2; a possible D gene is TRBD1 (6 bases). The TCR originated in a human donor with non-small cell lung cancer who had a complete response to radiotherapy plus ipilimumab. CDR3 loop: CASSPPGGRSNQPQHF. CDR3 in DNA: TGTGCCAGCAGCCCCCCCGGGGGGCGTAGCAATCAGCCCCAGCATTTT.